The 7 T cell receptor delta chains below were found in one sample sequenced in a study of Vδ1+ human thymocytes. Study-level findings and limits: Thymic TRG and TRD repertoires appeared highly polyclonal.

Sequences come from RNA converted to cDNA by reverse transcription. The CDR3 regions were amplified by multiplex PCR from V-gene primers to a constant-region primer. TCRdb used CATT to re-call clones from the multiplex PCR reads. Here the sample spans around 60,000 delta-chain clones, over 13% being singletons. These receptors' targets are unknown. The material sequenced was Vdelta1+ gamma-delta thymocytes from the thymus. Subset of the sample: FACS-sorted CD3+ TCRalphabeta- TCRVdelta1+ TCRVdelta2- thymocytes. The receptor set was obtained from a girl less than two years old who had congenital heart surgery.

In this sample, this clone turned up once. The gene calls are TRDV1 and TRDJ1, with TRDD3 matching 9 bases. CDR1 is TSWWSYY, CDR2 QGS, per germline. This CDR3 has 20 amino acids. J was trimmed by 3 bases and V by 2 bases; bases with no gene match: 19. The CDR3 sequence: CALGESPPPSGGWTADKLIF. The CDR3, as DNA: TGTGCTCTTGGGGAATCCCCTCCGCCATCTGGGGGATGGACCGCCGATAAACTCATCTTT.

The chain has TRDV1 and TRDJ1; TRDD3 might be the D (9 bases). The CDR3 is made up of 24 amino acids. From germline, CDR1 is TSWWSYY and CDR2 QGS. The V gene lost 1 base and the J gene lost 0 bases, with 36 bases spanning the gap. The chain's CDR3 is CALGEPQLPTFGDTRELYTDKLIF. In DNA form, the CDR3 reads TGTGCTCTTGGGGAACCCCAACTTCCTACGTTTGGGGATACGCGGGAACTTTACACCGATAAACTCATCTTT.

V gene TRDV1 combines with J gene TRDJ1; TRDD2 matches at 9 bases. V gave up 1 base and J gave up 0 bases; unmatched junction bases: 21. The length of the CDR3 is 22 residues. Germline V gene sequence: CDR1 TSWWSYY, CDR2 QGS. The CDR3 DNA follows: TGTGCTCTTGGGGAACCCACCTTCCTACCGGGGGGGGGACACCCGTACACCGATAAACTCATCTTT. Translating gives CALGEPTFLPGGGHPYTDKLIF.

This clone was seen only once. This chain joins TRDV1 and TRDJ1; no clear D gene. This CDR3 spans 21 amino acids. Looked up from germline, CDR1 is TSWWSYY and CDR2 is QGS. V was shortened by 1 base and J by 4 bases, with 31 bases between the two germline ends. This chain's CDR3 is CALGEPTHNEVGPSAGDKLIF. As DNA, the CDR3 is TGTGCTCTTGGGGAACCGACCCACAATGAGGTGGGACCGTCGGCCGGCGATAAACTCATCTTT.

To note about this clone: This clone may be a read error of a much larger clone one base away. In the same sample, other DNA sequences code for this CDR3. The chain couples TRAV29/DV5 to TRDJ1, with 8 nucleotides matching TRDD2. The CDR3 is 20 amino acids. Germline CDR1 reads NSMFDY; CDR2 reads ISSIKDK. DNA for the CDR3: TGTGCCGCAAGCGGGCTCGAGACTTCCTACGCGCCCATGTACACCGATAAACTCATCTTT. Translation gives CAASGLETSYAPMYTDKLIF.

The chain recombines TRDV2 with TRDJ1; 8 nucleotides agree with TRDD3. The CDR3 runs to 16 residues. The germline V gene encodes CDR1 GEAIGNYY and CDR2 EKD. The V gene end was trimmed by 7 bases and the J gene end by 0 bases; junction bases not matched to a gene: 12. The CDR3 loop is CACHSYWGSDTDKLIF. DNA for the CDR3: TGTGCCTGCCACTCGTACTGGGGGTCCGACACCGATAAACTCATCTTT.

Notes on this clone: Other nucleotide sequences from this sample produce the same CDR3. The J gene is TRDJ1, the V gene TRDV1; 9 bases agree with TRDD3. V was clipped by 7 bases and J by 11 bases; unmatched bases: 20. This CDR3 has 16 residues. Germline CDR1 TSWWSYY, CDR2 QGS. The CDR3 reads CALETPPVLGETGLIF. Written as DNA, the CDR3 is TGTGCTCTTGAGACACCTCCGGTACTGGGGGAAACGGGTCTCATCTTT.